This TCR beta chain was captured by sequencing in a study of shared clonotypes between healthy human individuals (dated by TCRdb to the early 2020s). Regarding the complete study: A couple of women and a few men aged 18 to 49 years were included in the cohort. Per donor, three plates each were used for CD4 naive and CD4 memory, two for CD8 naive, and one for CD8 memory. To estimate repertoire size and how much clonotype sharing occurs between individuals, the study deeply sequenced the blood TCR repertoires of about five healthy adults. To increase sequencing depth and limit assay-specific biases, different laboratories used diverse techniques to prepare libraries and sequence TCR repertoires. Leukapheresis yielded between about 0.85 and 10 billion PBMCs per donor.

The germline V gene supplies CDR1 MRHNA and CDR2 SNTAGT. V gives up 5 bases and J gives up 9 bases, and the segment between their germline ends measures 14 bases. Counted from cysteine to phenylalanine, this CDR3 has 13 amino acids. The sequence is cut down to CDR3 DNA, 39 bases in frame from base 1. Overall study results and their limits: Estimated clonotype richness was generally larger for naive than for memory subsets. When several donors were compared, the shared fraction of clonotypes was approximately 5% for naive CD4, around 3.5% for naive CD8, roughly 2.5% for memory CD4, and 0.35% to 0.4% for memory CD8. Clonotypes shared by all four sorted-subset donors showed higher generation probabilities than non-shared clonotypes. Because the study included a small number of donors, the genetic and exposure-history diversity represented was limited. Rarefaction of sorted-subset datasets indicated incomplete sequencing despite the large sequencing depth. Pairwise subsampling indicated that sequencing depth was expected to affect the degree of clonotype sharing among donors. Sampling was limited to blood, and TCR repertoires in tissue likely differ from TCR repertoires in blood.

The donors were healthy, HIV-negative adults who had no recently reported acute infections or vaccinations. Only Caucasian adults living in Nashville, Tennessee, USA were represented among the donors. Magnetic negative selection was used to enrich CD4+ T cells, after which naive cells were positively selected on CD45RA and the negative fraction became the memory subset. After blood collection by leukapheresis, PBMCs were isolated using Ficoll-Histopaque density gradient centrifugation and then cryopreserved in the vapor phase of liquid nitrogen. Purity and quantity of every magnetically sorted T cell population were checked by analytical flow cytometry. Each sorted fraction had its genomic DNA isolated and then quantified by UV absorbance on a Nanodrop 2000c. Worth noting for this clone: It lacks a known antigen. Per-nucleotide qualities are absent, and no much larger clonotype sits a single base away.

Using the deep immunoSEQ assay, TCR CDR3 regions were amplified from genomic DNA by multiplex PCR. Extracted genomic DNA from each cell subset was distributed evenly across all wells of several immunoSEQ 96-well plates, and each plate was treated as a replicate. Each replicate PCR for sorted subsets received approximately 220 ng genomic DNA, equal to tens of thousands of T cell genomes. Purified libraries were measured with a Qubit 3.0 fluorometer, size-checked on a Bioanalyzer 2100, and measured again with the KAPA Library Quantification kit. Each immunoSEQ 96-well plate was sequenced on its own single-read 150-cycle Illumina NextSeq 550 flow cell. The paper's data handling went like this. Because the immunoSEQ output held only junctional sequences and lacked quality scores, the filtering could not match the filtering applied to full-length reads. Sequences were annotated with PyIR, a Python wrapper for IgBLAST v1.9, using IMGT germline references to assign V/J genes and CDR3. Reads were filtered out if the reads had weak V/J assignments (E-value above 1e-6), no CDR3, stop codons, out-of-frame junctions, or ambiguous translated residues. V3J clonotypes were defined as sequences sharing the same inferred V gene, J gene, and CDR3 amino acid sequence. Percentage overlap between repertoires was calculated by dividing the number of shared unique clonotypes by the size of the smaller repertoire. RTK rarefaction, the Chao1 estimator, and Recon v2.1 estimates of unobserved clonotypes were used to assess repertoire richness. Generation probabilities were computed with OLGA for all TCRbeta clonotypes obtained by the gDNA method from several donors. TCRdb stores this immuneACCESS table with in-frame sequences only. Part of the clones is absent; in the studies checked, under half of the shortfall reflects unresolved V genes, and no reason is known for the rest. That table gives V, J and clone size, and the DNA gave D and trimming. The sample table contains over 700,000 clones; only one count was recorded for approximately 72% of them. Over 1.5% of the sample belongs to the ten largest clones.

This receptor was taken from a woman aged 30 to 39 in good health. Here the chain combines TRBV6-4 and TRBJ1-5; no confident D gene assignment can be made. The sequencing sample was made of memory CD4+ T cells sorted from blood. The meaning of the sample's cell subset or site label: CD45RA-negative fraction. The DNA sequence is TGTGCCAGCAGTTCGGACCCCGGCAGGCCCCAGCATTTT. Translation gives CASSSDPGRPQHF.